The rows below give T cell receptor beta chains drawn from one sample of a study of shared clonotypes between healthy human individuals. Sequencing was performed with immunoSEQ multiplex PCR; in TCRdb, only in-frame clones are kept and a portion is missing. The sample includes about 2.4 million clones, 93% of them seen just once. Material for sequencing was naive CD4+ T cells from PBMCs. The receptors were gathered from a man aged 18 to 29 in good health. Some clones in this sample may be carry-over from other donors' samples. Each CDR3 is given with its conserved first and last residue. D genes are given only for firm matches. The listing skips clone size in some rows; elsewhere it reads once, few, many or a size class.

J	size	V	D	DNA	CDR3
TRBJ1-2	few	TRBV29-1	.	TGCAGCGTTGGGGTTGGGAGAGACTATGGCTACACCTTC	CSVGVGRDYGYTF
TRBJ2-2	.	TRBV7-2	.	TGTGCCAGCAGAAGGGACTCTAGTTACACCGGGGAGCTGTTTTTT	CASRRDSSYTGELFF
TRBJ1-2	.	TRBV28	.	TGTGCCAGCAGTTACTCTGTGGGGGTCCGCTATGGCTACACCTTC	CASSYSVGVRYGYTF
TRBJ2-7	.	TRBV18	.	TGTGCCAGCTCACCCGGACAGACTTACTCCTACGAGCAGTACTTC	CASSPGQTYSYEQYF
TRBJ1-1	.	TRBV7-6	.	TGTGCCATCCCGAGGCTTGGGGCGGGGATGAACACTGAAGCTTTCTTT	CAIPRLGAGMNTEAFF
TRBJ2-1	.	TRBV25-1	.	TGTGCCAGCAGTGGATGGGACTCCAGAAACTACAATGAGCAGTTCTTC	CASSGWDSRNYNEQFF
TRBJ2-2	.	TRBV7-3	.	TGTGCCAGCAGCTTACAAACCGGGGAGCTGTTTTTT	CASSLQTGELFF
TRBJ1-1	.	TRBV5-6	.	TGTGCCAGCAGCTTCACCGTAAGCAGGGATGGAGCTTTCTTT	CASSFTVSRDGAFF
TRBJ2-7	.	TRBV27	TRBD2	TGTGCCAGCAGTTCCCCGGGAGGCCCTTCCTACGAGCAGTACTTC	CASSSPGGPSYEQYF
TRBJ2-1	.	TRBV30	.	TGTGCCTGGAGTCTCCGCTCTTACAATGAGCAGTTCTTC	CAWSLRSYNEQFF
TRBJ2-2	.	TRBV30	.	TGTGCCTGGAGTCCTACAGGGTTCCGGGAGCTGTTTTTT	CAWSPTGFRELFF
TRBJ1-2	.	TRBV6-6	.	TGTGCCAGCAGTCCACGACAGAAGATCTATGGCTACACCTTC	CASSPRQKIYGYTF
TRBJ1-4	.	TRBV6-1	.	TGTGCCAGCAGCGGGAACCCTGTGGTTGGAGAAAAACTGTTTTTT	CASSGNPVVGEKLFF
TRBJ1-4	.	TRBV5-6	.	TGTGCCAGCAGCAAGGACGTCTCCGCAACTAATGAAAAACTGTTTTTT	CASSKDVSATNEKLFF
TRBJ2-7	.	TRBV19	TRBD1	TGTGCCAGTAGTGGAGGCACAGGGGGAGCCTACGAGCAGTACTTC	CASSGGTGGAYEQYF
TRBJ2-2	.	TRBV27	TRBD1	TGTGCCAGCAGTCCCCGGACAGGAGACACCGGGGAGCTGTTTTTT	CASSPRTGDTGELFF
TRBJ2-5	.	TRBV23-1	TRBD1	TGCGCCAGCAGTCCCGGGACAGCCGAGTACTTC	CASSPGTAEYF
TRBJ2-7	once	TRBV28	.	TGTGCCAGCAGACGAGGGCTCGGGGGTGAGCAGTACTTC	CASRRGLGGEQYF
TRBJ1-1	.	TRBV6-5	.	TGTGCCAGCAGTTACAGGGTTGCGAACACTGAAGCTTTCTTT	CASSYRVANTEAFF
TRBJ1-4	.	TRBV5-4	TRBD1	TGTGCCAGCAGTCAAACGCCGGGACAGGGGGAAAAACTGTTTTTT	CASSQTPGQGEKLFF
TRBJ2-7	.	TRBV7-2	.	TGTGCCAGCAGCTTAGATCGGGAGCAGGAAGTCCCCTACTACGAGCAGTACTTC	CASSLDREQEVPYYEQYF
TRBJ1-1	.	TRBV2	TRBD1	TGTGCCAGCAGACAAGGGACAGCGAACACTGAAGCTTTCTTT	CASRQGTANTEAFF
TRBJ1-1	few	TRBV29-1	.	TGCAGCGTTGGAGGGTTATACACTGAAGCTTTCTTT	CSVGGLYTEAFF
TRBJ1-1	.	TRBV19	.	TGTGCCAGTAGCACCACAGGGCCCACTGAAGCTTTCTTT	CASSTTGPTEAFF
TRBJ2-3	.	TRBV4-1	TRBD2	TGCGCCAGCAGCCAAGGTGTCCAAGCGGGAGGTATCACAGATACGCAGTATTTT	CASSQGVQAGGITDTQYF
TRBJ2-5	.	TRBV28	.	TGTGCCAGCAGTTTAACCGACATCCTAGAGACCCAGTACTTC	CASSLTDILETQYF
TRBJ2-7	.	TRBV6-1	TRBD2	TGTGCCAGCAGCGGACTAGCGGGGACCTACGAGCAGTACTTC	CASSGLAGTYEQYF
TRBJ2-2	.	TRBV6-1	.	TGTGCCAGCAGAGCGGCACCAACGAACACCGGGGAGCTGTTTTTT	CASRAAPTNTGELFF
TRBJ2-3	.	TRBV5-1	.	TGCGCCAGCAGCTTGATGGCAGGGGGCACAGATACGCAGTATTTT	CASSLMAGGTDTQYF
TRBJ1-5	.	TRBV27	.	TGTGCCAGCAGTGGGAATAGCAATCAGCCCCAGCATTTT	CASSGNSNQPQHF
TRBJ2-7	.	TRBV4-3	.	TGCGCCAGCAGCGACAGGAACTCCTACGAGCAGTACTTC	CASSDRNSYEQYF
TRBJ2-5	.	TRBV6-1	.	TGTGCCAGCAGCTTATTCGGGACACTCCAAGAGACCCAGTACTTC	CASSLFGTLQETQYF
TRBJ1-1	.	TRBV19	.	TGTGCCAGTAGTATAATAGATAGTTTGAACACTGAAGCTTTCTTT	CASSIIDSLNTEAFF
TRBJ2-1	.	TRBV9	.	TGTGCCAGCAGCGCCCGACCCTACAATGAGCAGTTCTTC	CASSARPYNEQFF
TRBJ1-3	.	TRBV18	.	TGTGCCAGCTCCCGGGACCCCTCTGGAAACACCATATATTTT	CASSRDPSGNTIYF
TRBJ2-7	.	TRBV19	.	TGTGCCAGTAGTATAGTCAAGCGCGCGGACTACGAGCAGTACTTC	CASSIVKRADYEQYF
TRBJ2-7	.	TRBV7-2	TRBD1	TGTGCCAGCAGCACCCAGACAGGGGTCGAGCAGTACTTC	CASSTQTGVEQYF
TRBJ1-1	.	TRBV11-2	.	TGTGCCAGCAGCTTTGGGGGAAACACTGAAGCTTTCTTT	CASSFGGNTEAFF
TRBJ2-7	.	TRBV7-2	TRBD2	TGTGCCAGCAGCTTGGGGGGGAACTACGAGCAGTACTTC	CASSLGGNYEQYF
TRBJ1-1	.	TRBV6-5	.	TGTGCCAGCAGTTACCACACGAACACTGAAGCTTTCTTT	CASSYHTNTEAFF
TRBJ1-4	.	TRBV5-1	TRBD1	TGCGCCAGCAGTCTTTGGGGACAGGGCGAAAAACTGTTTTTT	CASSLWGQGEKLFF
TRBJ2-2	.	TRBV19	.	TGTGCCACAATTGACATCTCCCGTTCCGGGGAGCTGTTTTTT	CATIDISRSGELFF
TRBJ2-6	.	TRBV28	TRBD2	TGTGCCAGCAGTCCGGGACGGGGGGTCTCTGGGGCCAACGTCCTGACTTTC	CASSPGRGVSGANVLTF
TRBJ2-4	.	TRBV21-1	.	TGTGCCAGCAGCATTCCGGGACTATGGTGCATTCAGTACTTC	CASSIPGLWCIQYF
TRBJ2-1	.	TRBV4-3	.	TGCGCCAGCAGCCACCGGGGTGGTCGGTACGTCGGTGAGCAGTTCTTC	CASSHRGGRYVGEQFF
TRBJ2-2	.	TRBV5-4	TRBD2	TGTGCCAGCAACCCCGGGACTACGAACACCGGGGAGCTGTTTTTT	CASNPGTTNTGELFF
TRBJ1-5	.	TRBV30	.	TGTGCCTGCGGTTGGGGTCTCAATCAGCCCCAGCATTTT	CACGWGLNQPQHF
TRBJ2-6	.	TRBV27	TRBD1	TGTGCCAGCAGTTTAAAGAGACAGGGCTACTCTGGGGCCAACGTCCTGACTTTC	CASSLKRQGYSGANVLTF
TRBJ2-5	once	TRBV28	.	TGTGCCAGCAGTTTGGGCGTAAGGAAGGGGACCCAGTACTTC	CASSLGVRKGTQYF